This TCR beta chain was sequenced during a study of technical replicates of blood from a few donors. This clone was recorded only once. This CDR3 region has 16 residues. V lost 4 bases and J lost 0; bases outside the gene matches: 8. CDR1 MNHNS and CDR2 SASEGT come from the germline V gene. Libraries were prepared by immunoSEQ multiplex PCR; TCRdb keeps only in-frame clonotypes and omits some of them. The repertoire has roughly 74,000 clones, about 91% of them found once; the top ten carry roughly 0.4%. The sequence was collected from a human donor in good health. The sequenced sample consisted of T cells isolated from PBMCs. The chain is built from TRBV6-1 and TRBJ2-5; 7 nucleotides align to TRBD2. CDR3 amino acids: CASSGERRGYQETQYF. The CDR3 DNA follows: TGTGCCAGCAGTGGGGAGCGGCGGGGGTACCAAGAGACCCAGTACTTC.